This T cell receptor (beta chain) comes out of a study of T cell responses to AZD1222 COVID-19 vaccine. Background on the study: Second-dose timings of about 4 or about 12 weeks were pooled.

Findings of the study overall: The donor cohort was predominantly white British with a female majority, and clonal diversity may have been underestimated. Baseline testing showed seropositivity in only 6 or 7 AZD1222 recipients.

Germline V lookup: CDR1 MDHEN, CDR2 SYDVKM. There are 12 residues in the CDR3. Trimming removed 3 bases at V and 5 bases at J, with 8 bases between. With respect to this clone: Its antigen remains unidentified.

Only in-frame clones appear in the TCRdb table, and some are missing; sequencing was by immunoSEQ multiplex PCR. The table shows 70,000 or so clones, with more than 70% occurring only once. This chain connects TRBV28 to TRBJ2-7; D gene unclear. This TCR was recovered from an adult in good health. Sequencing was performed on peripheral blood, taken on day 0 of AZD1222 vaccination. The DNA of the CDR3 is TGTGCCAGCAGTTTGGAAGGAGACGAGCAGTACTTC. This codes for CASSLEGDEQYF.